This T cell receptor (beta chain) derives from a study of shared clonotypes between healthy human individuals. In the sorted-subset replicate PCRs, about 200 ng DNA, 25,000 to 30,000 T cell genomes, was used. Profiling relied on immunoSEQ multiplex PCR, and the TCRdb table lists in-frame clones only, not all of them. The repertoire includes roughly 2.5 million clones, over 85% of them detected once, and more than 0.12% sits in the top ten. The CDR3 spans 14 residues. CDR1 is LNHDA, CDR2 SQIVND, per germline (reference sequence). V gave up 5 bases and J gave up 2 bases, with 12 bases separating them. As to this clone: Antigen: not known. Other DNA sequences in this specimen translate into the identical CDR3.

General study points: Relative to clonotypes present in all four donors, those not shared had lower generation probabilities. Four donors held approximately 5% of naive CD4 clonotypes in common.

The sample comprised naive CD4+ T cells sorted from blood. Sample subset: CD45RA+ positively selected. The V gene is TRBV19, the J gene TRBJ1-1, with D maybe TRBD1 (6 bases). The TCR sequence derives from a man aged 18 to 29 in good health. CDR3 nucleotide sequence: TGTGCCAGTAGTGAACAGGGAGGTAACACTGAAGCTTTCTTT. Encoded protein: CASSEQGGNTEAFF.